Listed here are 3 T cell receptor beta chains from one sample, sequenced in a study of OX40 agonist ivuxolimab in advanced cancers. Here immunoSEQ multiplex PCR was the method, and the copy in TCRdb shows in-frame clones only, minus some. The sample has 100,000 or so clones, approximately 91% seen once; the top ten hold 0.7% to 0.9%. This specimen was CD4+ or CD8+ T cells sorted from blood, taken in a trial of the OX40 agonist ivuxolimab. The receptors shown here come from an adult with an advanced solid tumor such as melanoma, head and neck, liver or kidney cancer.

Remarks on this clone: At the DNA level, this CDR3 is encoded by other sequences in the same sample as well. The chain has TRBV4-2 and TRBJ2-5; D is ambiguous. Trimming cost V 1 base and J 5 bases, with 14 bases left between them. The CDR3 is 15 amino acids. Germline CDR1 and CDR2: LGHNA and YNFKEQ. The DNA for the CDR3 is TGTGCCAGCAGCCAAGGTCGCGGCGGTGGGGAGACCCAGTACTTC. Translating it yields CASSQGRGGGETQYF.

The chain recombines TRBV7-3 with TRBJ2-3, with TRBD2 matching 9 bases. The germline V gene encodes CDR1 SGHTA and CDR2 FQGTGA. V lost 1 base, J lost 4 bases, and 6 bases stayed unmatched. The CDR3 covers 16 residues. This chain's CDR3 is CASSLRASGDADTQYF. The CDR3 coding sequence is TGTGCCAGCAGCTTAAGGGCTAGCGGGGACGCAGATACGCAGTATTTT.

CDR3 nucleotide sequence: TGTGCCAGCAGCCAGGAGGAGAGTCAGCCCCAGCATTTT. It codes for CASSQEESQPQHF. The genes are TRBV14 and TRBJ1-5; no clear D. The CDR3 is 13 residues long. Germline assignment: CDR1 SGHDN and CDR2 FVKESK. V was pared by 3 bases and J by 6 bases, with 9 bases between.